What follows describes a single TCR beta chain. As yet, its antigen is unknown. This sample was taken from a study of cytomegalovirus exposure and HLA in healthy donors. The germline V gene encodes CDR1 LNHNV and CDR2 YYDKDF (reference sequence). The CDR3 has 13 amino acids. The primer mix had 60 Vbeta and 13 Jbeta primers. Sequencing used immunoSEQ multiplex PCR; TCRdb keeps in-frame clones, though not all of them. Here the sample table reports fewer than 150,000 clones. General study results and limits: As was reported, the HLA-A and HLA-B alleles of most subjects were accurately predicted from TCR beta sequences. Altogether, 170 or so TCR beta chains were recorded as cytomegalovirus-associated. Differences between HLA loci emerged in a later analysis of TCR association rates, with DRB1 most and HLA-C fewest.

This rearrangement joins TRBV15 to TRBJ2-5, with D possibly being TRBD2 (5 bases). The J call is in doubt because the DNA end fits TRBJ2-7 better. Sequencing was carried out using PBMCs. This receptor was obtained from a man aged 18 to 29 in good health and CMV-seronegative. DNA of the CDR3: TGTGCCACCAGCAGAGATCCGGGATACGAGCAGTACTTC. This sequence encodes CATSRDPGYEQYF.